The source of this TCR beta chain is a study of somatic mutations in cytotoxic T cells in rheumatoid arthritis. This CDR3 contains 14 residues. Germline CDR1 GTSNPN, CDR2 SVGIG (reference sequence). Here immunoSEQ multiplex PCR was the method, and the copy in TCRdb shows in-frame clones only, minus some. In the table there are just under 20,000 clones, roughly 82% of which are singletons. This clone was recorded once. Relative to the germline gene, one junction end is altered; a read error may explain this. Sample: CD8+ T cells sorted from blood. This TCR came from a woman in her forties or fifties in good health. The rearrangement joins TRBV30 to TRBJ2-5, with TRBD1 identical over 7 bases. CDR3 protein: CTWRGWDSQETQYF. For the CDR3, the DNA is TGTACCTGGAGAGGCTGGGACAGCCAAGAGACCCAGTACTTC.